Listed below are T cell receptor beta chains from one sample, sequenced in a study of identical twins. TCRdb recomputed calls from the 5' RACE reads with MiXCR, one row per CDR3 protein. The table records around 510,000 distinct CDR3 sequences, roughly an eighth of them present only once. The same data also went into a second study, on yellow fever vaccine responses in identical twins.

Sequencing input: CD4+ T cells sorted from blood. Receptors originate from a woman under 30 in good health. Each CDR3 is given without its conserved first and last residue. Size values are once, few and many counts, or a class for expanded clones, and some rows have none.

>TRBV7-8|NA
ASRQTGTGNEKLF
>TRBV6-5|NA
ASSYTPLSGASTDTQY
>TRBV7-2|few
ASSPRQRGTYEQY
>TRBV20-1|many
SAREGQRVPY
>TRBV6-1|few
ASTPQLAAPGSEQF
>TRBV20-1|NA
SAWSGTGLNEQF
>TRBV30|few
AWSWKTSGKGEQY
>TRBV5-1|few
ASSSLQGSDTEAF
>TRBV15|NA
ATSRGTTGAGTDTQY
>TRBV5-6|NA
ASSRGPQGAFNEQY
>TRBV29-1|many
SVTGISYNEQF
>TRBV5-6|few
ASSLRVGGDTGELF
>TRBV2|few
ASSDGPTLPNEQF
>TRBV27|many
ASSPTLGGPYNEQF
>TRBV29-1|NA
SVDRTGGSPRGTDTQY
>TRBV7-9|many
ASSSGQGTYEQY
>TRBV29-1|NA
SVHLGGLLY
>TRBV20-1|few
SARLSLYYNEQF
>TRBV7-2|NA
ASSLVPGPGQPQH
>TRBV3-1|many
ASSQGVAANTGELF
>TRBV27|NA
ASRPGDSYEQY
>TRBV5-1|many
ASSHGLELAKNIQY
>TRBV7-2|NA
ASRTSGRGQETQY
>TRBV6-2/TRBV6-3|few
ASSAAGSQTNTDTQY
>TRBV3-1|many
ASTFGQGGSGAF
>TRBV6-2/TRBV6-3|few
ASSYDRATEAF
>TRBV20-1|NA
SAATGFLTEAF
>TRBV7-2|NA
ASSSRRGNRETQY
>TRBV12-3/TRBV12-4|many
ASRLLGGAYGYT